This TCR beta chain was found in a study of cytomegalovirus exposure and HLA in healthy donors. For the study at large: Samples from HLA-typed donors yielded about 85 million unique TCRs in an early data release.

Regarding the study as a whole: Later analysis identified 16,000 or so TCR beta sequences associated with HLA alleles, using a false discovery rate threshold of 0.05. Relative to the roughly 640-donor mean, N-insertions were reportedly fewer in an Asian-associated ancestry cluster in a later analysis. Later on, a genetic analysis was performed. It linked a missense variant in DCLRE1C with V- and J-gene trimming of TCR beta.

The PCR was carried out with 60 Vbeta primers and 13 Jbeta primers. The repertoire was sequenced with immunoSEQ multiplex PCR; TCRdb's copy has only in-frame clones and lacks some. The data show 90,000 to 120,000 clones, around 77% seen once. Remarks on this clone: Its matching antigen is unknown.

This sequence originates from a young man in good health and CMV-seronegative. Sequenced material: PBMCs.

The CDR3: CASSVGGGGGITGELFF. CDR3 DNA: TGTGCCAGCAGCGTAGGGGGAGGGGGGGGCATCACCGGGGAGCTGTTTTTT. The gene calls are TRBV9 and TRBJ2-2, with a tentative D call TRBD2 (7 bases). Trimming took 0 bases from V and 4 from J, leaving 16 bases between them. The germline CDR1 and CDR2 sequences are SGDLS and YYNGEE. This CDR3 is 17 amino acids long. The full variable domain, with the rest looked up from reference TRBV9 and TRBJ2-2, is DSGVTQTPKHLITATGQRVTLRCSPRSGDLSVYWYQQSLDQGLQFLIQYYNGEERAKGNILERFSAQQFPDLHSELNLSSLELGDSALYFCASSVGGGGGITGELFFGEGSRLTVL.